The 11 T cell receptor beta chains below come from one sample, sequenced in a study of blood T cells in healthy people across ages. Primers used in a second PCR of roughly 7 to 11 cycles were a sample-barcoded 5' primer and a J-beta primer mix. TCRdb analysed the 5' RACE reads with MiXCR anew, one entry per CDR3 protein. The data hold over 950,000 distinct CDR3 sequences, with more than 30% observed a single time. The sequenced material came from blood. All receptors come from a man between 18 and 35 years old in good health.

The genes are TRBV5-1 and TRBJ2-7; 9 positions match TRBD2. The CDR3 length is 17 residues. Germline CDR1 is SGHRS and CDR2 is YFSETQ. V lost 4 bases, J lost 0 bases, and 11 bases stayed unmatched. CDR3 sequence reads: CASSPVASGASSYEQYF. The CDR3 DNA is TGCGCCAGCAGCCCTGTGGCTAGCGGGGCCAGCTCCTACGAGCAGTACTTC. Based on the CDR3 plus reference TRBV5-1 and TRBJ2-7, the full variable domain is KAGVTQTPRYLIKTRGQQVTLSCSPISGHRSVSWYQQTPGQGLQFLFEYFSETQRNKGNFPGRFSGRQFSNSRSEMNVSTLELGDSALYLCASSPVASGASSYEQYFGPGTRLTVT.

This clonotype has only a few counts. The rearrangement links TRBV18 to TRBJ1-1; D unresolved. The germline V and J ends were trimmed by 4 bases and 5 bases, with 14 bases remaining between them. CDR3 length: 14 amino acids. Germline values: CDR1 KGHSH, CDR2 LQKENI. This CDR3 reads CASSLSTRKTEAFF. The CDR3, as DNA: TGTGCCAGCTCACTATCGACGAGGAAGACTGAAGCTTTCTTT.

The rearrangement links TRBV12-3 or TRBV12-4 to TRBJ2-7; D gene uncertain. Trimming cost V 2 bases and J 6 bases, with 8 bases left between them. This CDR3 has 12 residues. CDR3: CASSLNVAEQYF. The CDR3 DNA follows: TGTGCCAGCAGTTTAAATGTCGCCGAGCAGTACTTC.

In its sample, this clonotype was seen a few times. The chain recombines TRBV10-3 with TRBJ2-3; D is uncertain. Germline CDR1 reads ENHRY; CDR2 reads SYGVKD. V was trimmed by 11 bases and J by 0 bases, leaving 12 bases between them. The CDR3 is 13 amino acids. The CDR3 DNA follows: TGTGCCGCCTGGGCCACGAGCACAGATACGCAGTATTTT. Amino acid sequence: CAAWATSTDTQYF.

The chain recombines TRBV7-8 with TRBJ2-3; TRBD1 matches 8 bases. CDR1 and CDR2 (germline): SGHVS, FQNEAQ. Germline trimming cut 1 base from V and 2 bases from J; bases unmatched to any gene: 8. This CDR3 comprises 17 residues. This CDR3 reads CASSLDRTGSTTDTQYF. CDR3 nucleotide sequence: TGTGCCAGCAGCTTAGATAGGACAGGGTCAACCACAGATACGCAGTATTTT.

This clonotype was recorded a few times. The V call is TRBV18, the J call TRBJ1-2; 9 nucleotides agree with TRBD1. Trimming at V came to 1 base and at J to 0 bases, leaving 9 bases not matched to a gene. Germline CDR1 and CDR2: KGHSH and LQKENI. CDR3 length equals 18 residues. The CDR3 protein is CASSPRDRAMSANYGYTF. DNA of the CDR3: TGTGCCAGCTCACCACGGGACAGGGCGATGAGTGCTAACTATGGCTACACCTTC.

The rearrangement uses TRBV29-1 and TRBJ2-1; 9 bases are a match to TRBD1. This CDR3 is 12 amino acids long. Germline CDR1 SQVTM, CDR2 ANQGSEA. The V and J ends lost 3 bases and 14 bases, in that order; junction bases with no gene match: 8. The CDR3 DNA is TGCAGCGTTGATCGGGGACAGGGAGTGGAGTTCTTC. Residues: CSVDRGQGVEFF.

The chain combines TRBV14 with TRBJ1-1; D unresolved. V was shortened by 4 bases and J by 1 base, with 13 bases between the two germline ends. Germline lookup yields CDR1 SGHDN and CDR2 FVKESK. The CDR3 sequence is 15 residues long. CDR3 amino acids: CASSLRRGGNTEAFF. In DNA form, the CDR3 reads TGTGCCAGCAGCCTACGCCGGGGAGGGAACACTGAAGCTTTCTTT. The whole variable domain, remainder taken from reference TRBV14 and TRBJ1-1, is EAGVTQFPSHSVIEKGQTVTLRCDPISGHDNLYWYRRVMGKEIKFLLHFVKESKQDESGMPNNRFLAERTGGTYSTLKVQPAELEDSGVYFCASSLRRGGNTEAFFGQGTRLTVV.

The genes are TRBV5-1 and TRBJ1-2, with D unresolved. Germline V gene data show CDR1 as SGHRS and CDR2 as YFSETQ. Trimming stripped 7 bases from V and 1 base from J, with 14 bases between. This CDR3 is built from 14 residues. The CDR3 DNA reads TGCGCCAGCCGAGCAGCAATTAATAACTATGGCTACACCTTC. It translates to CASRAAINNYGYTF.

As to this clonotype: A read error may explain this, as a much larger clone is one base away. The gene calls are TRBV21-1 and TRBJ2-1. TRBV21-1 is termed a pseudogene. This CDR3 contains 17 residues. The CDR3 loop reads CASSKAEDDGNYNEQFF. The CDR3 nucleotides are TGTGCCAGCAGCAAAGCGGAGGATGACGGAAACTACAATGAGCAGTTCTTC.

The CDR3 DNA follows: TGTGCCAGCAGCTTAGGGGACACCCATGGAGATGAGCAGTTCTTC. Protein sequence: CASSLGDTHGDEQFF. The chain joins TRBV7-3 to TRBJ2-1, with TRBD1 as a possible D gene (6 bases). This CDR3 has 15 residues. The ends were cut back, 2 bases at V and 8 bases at J, with 16 bases in the middle. The V gene's germline CDR1 is SGHTA and CDR2 FQGTGA.